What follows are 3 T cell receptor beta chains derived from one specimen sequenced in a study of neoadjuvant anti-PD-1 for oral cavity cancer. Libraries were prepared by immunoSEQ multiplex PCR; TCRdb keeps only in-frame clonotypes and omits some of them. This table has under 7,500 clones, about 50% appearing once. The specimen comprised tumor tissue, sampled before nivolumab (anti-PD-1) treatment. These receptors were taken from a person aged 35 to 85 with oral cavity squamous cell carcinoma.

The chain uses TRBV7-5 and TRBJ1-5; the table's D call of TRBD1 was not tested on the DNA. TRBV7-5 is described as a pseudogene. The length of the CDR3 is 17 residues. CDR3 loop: CARSLVTWDRRDQPQHF. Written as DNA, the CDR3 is TGTGCCAGAAGCTTAGTAACATGGGACAGGAGGGATCAGCCCCAGCATTTT.

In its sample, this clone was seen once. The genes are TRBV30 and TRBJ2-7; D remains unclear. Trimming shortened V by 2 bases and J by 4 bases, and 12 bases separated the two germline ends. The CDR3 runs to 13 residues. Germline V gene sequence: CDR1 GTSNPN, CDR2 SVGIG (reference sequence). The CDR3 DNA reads TGTGCCTGGAGTTTGTCAGAGACTTACGAGCAGTACTTC. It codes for CAWSLSETYEQYF.

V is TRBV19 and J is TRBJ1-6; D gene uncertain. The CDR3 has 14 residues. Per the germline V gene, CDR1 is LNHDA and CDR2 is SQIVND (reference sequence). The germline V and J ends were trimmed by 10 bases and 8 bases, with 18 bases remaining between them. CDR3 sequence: CATSPEPLYSPLHF. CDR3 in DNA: TGTGCCACCTCCCCGGAGCCCTTATATTCACCCCTCCACTTT.